This T cell receptor (beta chain) was identified in a study of blood T cell repertoires in COVID-19. Study-wide background: Samples came from the United States, Italy and Spain, spanning acute and convalescent COVID-19. Sample material is recorded as cDNA or gDNA derived from T cells, B-cell-depleted T cells, or PBMCs.

The CDR3 covers 14 residues. J gave up 1 base and V 5 bases, and 3 bases lay outside the gene matches. The germline V gene has CDR1 LGHNT and CDR2 FRNRAP. Study processing details: Scientists estimated how many nucleated cells there were by amplifying reference gene primers. Libraries were prepared by immunoSEQ multiplex PCR; TCRdb keeps only in-frame clonotypes and omits some of them. V and J calls and clone size are given by that table; D and trimming were obtained from the DNA. The sample lists around 48,000 clones; 86% were seen once. The chain recombines TRBV12-5 with TRBJ2-3; 7 nucleotides align to TRBD1. Sequenced input: peripheral blood. The receptor was isolated from a man aged 55 to 69 with active or convalescent COVID-19. The CDR3 sequence: CASGTGQGTDTQYF. CDR3 in DNA: TGTGCTAGTGGTACAGGACAGGGCACAGATACGCAGTATTTT. Drawing the rest from reference TRBV12-5 and TRBJ2-3, the complete variable domain is DARVTQTPRHKVTEMGQEVTMRCQPILGHNTVFWYRQTMMQGLELLAYFRNRAPLDDSGMPKDRFSAEMPDATLATLKIQPSEPRDSAVYFCASGTGQGTDTQYFGPGTRLTVL.